This T cell receptor (beta chain) was documented in a study of cytomegalovirus exposure and HLA in healthy donors. The PCR contained 60 Vbeta and 13 Jbeta primers. Some clones are missing from TCRdb's copy, which holds only in-frame ones; the method was immunoSEQ multiplex PCR. Of 60,000 to 70,000 clones in the sample, roughly 84% were seen once. Germline-derived CDR1 and CDR2 are GTSNPN and SVGIG (reference sequence). CDR3 length: 13 residues. Trimming removed 0 bases at V and 5 bases at J, with 10 bases between. The chain employs TRBV30 and TRBJ2-5; D uncertain. This clonotype was obtained from a woman between 25 and 40 years old in good health and CMV-seronegative. Sequencing was carried out using PBMCs. The CDR3 sequence: CAWSVLSLETQYF. CDR3 sequence (DNA): TGTGCCTGGAGTGTACTTAGCCTGGAGACCCAGTACTTC.